This TCR beta chain was identified in a study of blood T cell repertoires in COVID-19. In the original processing: Nucleated cell counts were estimated from reference gene primer amplification. Generated by immunoSEQ multiplex PCR, the TCRdb table keeps only in-frame clones and is missing some. The V and J calls and clone size are taken from that table; D and trimming were inferred from the DNA. The repertoire holds some 250,000 clones, with roughly 79% as singletons. In germline, CDR1 is MGHRA, CDR2 YSYEKL. Trimming took 4 bases from V and 3 from J, leaving 10 bases between them. The CDR3 is 13 amino acids.

This receptor was obtained from a man in his forties or fifties who had recovered from COVID-19. The sequenced sample consisted of PBMCs or T cells enriched from blood (not recorded which). The genes are TRBV4-1 and TRBJ2-7, with D possibly being TRBD2 (6 bases). CDR3 residues: CASSLASDYEQYF. CDR3 nucleotide sequence: TGCGCCAGCAGCCTTGCTAGCGACTACGAGCAGTACTTC.